This TCR beta chain was identified during a study of shared clonotypes between healthy human individuals (dated by TCRdb to the early 2020s). About the full investigation: Two women and a few men aged 18 to 49 years were included in the cohort. For each donor, CD4 naive and CD4 memory were each given three plates, CD8 naive was given two plates, and CD8 memory was given one plate. The study deeply sequenced blood TCR repertoires of five healthy adults to estimate repertoire size and the extent of clonotype sharing between individuals. To increase sequencing depth and limit assay-specific biases, different laboratories used diverse techniques to prepare libraries and sequence TCR repertoires. Per donor, leukapheresis produced somewhere between about 0.94 and 8.9 billion PBMCs.

Healthy HIV-negative adults with no recently reported acute infections or vaccinations were included as donors. Every donor was a Caucasian adult residing in Nashville, Tennessee, USA. CD4+ T cells were enriched through magnetic negative selection, after which naive cells were positively selected on CD45RA and the remaining negative fraction served as the memory subset. After blood collection by leukapheresis, PBMCs were isolated using Ficoll-Histopaque density gradient centrifugation and then cryopreserved in the vapor phase of liquid nitrogen. Purity and quantity of every magnetically sorted T cell population were checked by analytical flow cytometry. From each sorted fraction, genomic DNA was isolated and quantified by UV absorbance on a Nanodrop 2000c. Using the deep immunoSEQ assay, multiplex PCR amplified TCR CDR3 regions from genomic DNA. Extracted genomic DNA from each cell subset was distributed evenly across all wells of several immunoSEQ 96-well plates, and each plate was treated as a replicate. For sorted subsets, 200 to 250 ng of genomic DNA, equivalent to 25,000 to 35,000 T cell genomes, went into each replicate PCR. The purified libraries were quantified using a Qubit 3.0 fluorometer, sized with a Bioanalyzer 2100, and then quantified again using the KAPA Library Quantification kit. Each immunoSEQ 96-well plate was sequenced on its own single-read 150-cycle Illumina NextSeq 550 flow cell. Per the original workflow: Because the immunoSEQ output held only junctional sequences and lacked quality scores, the filtering could not match the filtering applied to full-length reads. To assign V/J genes and CDR3, sequences were annotated against IMGT germline references using PyIR, a Python wrapper for IgBLAST v1.9. Reads were removed for weak V/J assignments (E-value above 1e-6), missing CDR3, stop codons, out-of-frame junctions, or ambiguous translated residues. V3J clonotypes were defined as sequences sharing an identical inferred V gene, J gene, and CDR3 amino acid sequence. Percentage overlap between repertoires was calculated by dividing the number of shared unique clonotypes by the size of the smaller repertoire. Repertoire richness was assessed with RTK rarefaction, the Chao1 estimator, and Recon v2.1 estimates of unobserved clonotypes. Generation probabilities for all TCRbeta clonotypes obtained by the gDNA method from a handful of donors were computed using OLGA. TCRdb mirrors the immuneACCESS table, restricted to in-frame sequences. Some clones are absent from its copies; in checked studies, under half trace to an unresolved V gene, and the reason for the others is unknown. The D gene and trimming were derived from the DNA, and the V and J assignments and clone size from that table. In this sample the table shows 1.4 million to 1.5 million clones, 96% of which occur a single time. The ten largest clones capture approximately 1% of the sample.

About this clone itself: Its cognate antigen has yet to be identified. Base quality data are lacking; no much larger clone is found one base away.

Overall study outcomes, separate from this receptor: Naive subsets generally had larger estimated clonotype richness than memory subsets did. When several donors were compared, the shared fraction of clonotypes was around 5.1% for naive CD4, roughly 3.4% for naive CD8, 2% to 2.5% for memory CD4, and around 0.4% for memory CD8. Rarefaction of sorted-subset datasets indicated incomplete sequencing despite the large sequencing depth. The genetic and exposure-history diversity represented was limited by the small number of donors. Pairwise subsampling led to the expectation that sequencing depth would affect the degree of clonotype sharing among donors. Compared with non-shared clonotypes, the clonotypes found in all four sorted-subset donors had higher generation probabilities. Sampling was restricted to blood, and TCR repertoires in tissue are likely to differ from TCR repertoires in blood.

Sequenced sample: naive CD4+ T cells sorted from blood. The sample's cell subset or site label is to be understood as: CD45RA+ positively selected. This TCR derives from a man aged 25 to 40 in good health.

The CDR3: CASSPTGSGNQPQHF. In nucleotides, the sequence is TGTGCCAGCAGTCCCACCGGGTCCGGCAATCAGCCCCAGCATTTT. The chain links TRBV28 with TRBJ1-5; the D gene cannot be named for sure. Cut back by 5 bases and 2 bases, the V and J ends lie 13 bases apart. In the germline V gene, CDR1 corresponds to MDHEN and CDR2 to SYDVKM. The CDR3 numbers 15 residues from cysteine through phenylalanine. The CDR3 DNA has 45 bases and is translated from base 1.